This T cell receptor (beta chain) was identified during a study of cytomegalovirus exposure and HLA in healthy donors (TCRdb year 2017). As for the study more broadly: In an earlier analysis of 450 to 750 of the donors, 250 to 350 Gb of sequence data and 117 million unique TCR beta sequences from about 180 million T cells were reported. An early release that covered about 600 HLA-typed donors contained approximately 300 gigabases of sequencing data and some 87 million unique TCR sequences. Of the 300 to 450 genotyped donors, over 70% fell in the genetic ancestry cluster associated with self-reported Caucasian donors. The study aimed to test whether signatures of past pathogen exposure could be identified by cataloging public T cell receptors. The study profiled the T cell repertoires of 550 to 700 subjects by immunosequencing and related them to cytomegalovirus serostatus. Along with the approximately 650-subject first cohort, a separate validation cohort of over a hundred different subjects was used. To predict cytomegalovirus infection status, the study combined high-throughput TCR immunosequencing, statistical association of individual TCRs with disease status, and machine learning. A later analysis re-analyzed previously published TCR beta repertoires from 600 to 850 donors and added high-resolution HLA genotyping to study TCR occurrence patterns. Rather than using new phenotypic data, the later analysis identified candidate immune exposures from TCR beta sequences and from how often those sequences occurred across donors. An earlier analysis of 500 to 750 of the donors applied high-throughput TCR beta sequencing to assess whether each TCR beta V gene segment acted as functional or pseudogenic. Alongside the repertoire data, information on donor age, sex, ethnicity and CMV serostatus was compiled. A later genetic analysis used genome-wide SNP genotypes for about three fifths of the roughly 700 donors, treating that subset as a discovery cohort. All discovery cohort repertoires had been generated on a single sequencing platform. Both class I and class II loci were covered by HLA typing, at four-digit resolution. The number of donors typed differed by locus, with roughly 629-640 for A, B, C, DRB1 and DQB1, roughly 520 for DQA1, about 610 for DPA1, and under 490 for DPB1. A handful of DR-DQ haplotypes were handled as single units for association and clustering because linkage in the cohort was strong. On average, around 200,000 unique TCR beta nucleotide sequences were sequenced per donor among about 400 genotyped donors of the cohort, with about 19% of those sequences being non-productive.

What the research found in general, with its limitations: An earlier analysis of several hundred of the donors showed that most TCR beta V segments appeared in productive rearrangements either about 87% or about 30% of the time, which broadly matched IMGT annotations. The study gave a list of 150 to 200 TCR beta chains associated with cytomegalovirus. In a later analysis, HLA-associated TCR beta chains were found to be more clonally expanded and to have lower generation probabilities than equally common non-associated chains. Because HLA typing was unavailable for some donors at each locus, only the typed subset was used in association tests. Three of the identified cytomegalovirus-associated TCR beta chains were confirmed in vitro to be specific for cytomegalovirus antigens. A further reported finding was that TCR beta sequences accurately predicted the HLA-A and HLA-B alleles for most subjects in the first cohort. The 87-base-pair reads could not distinguish some IMGT-functional V segments, including TRBV6-2 and TRBV6-3, so those segments were excluded. V-gene and J-gene trimming of TCR beta chains was associated with a missense DCLRE1C variant in a later genetic analysis, and the association was replicated in an independent cohort. Presence/absence analyses assumed roughly uniform sequencing depth across donors, an assumption that may not hold. The authors suggested that the approach could potentially be extended to other disease states and immunological phenotypes. Strong co-occurrence of HLA alleles, especially DR and DQ, made assigning TCR associations to individual alleles difficult. In a later analysis, several top co-occurrence clusters were reported to appear linked to parvovirus B19, influenza, CMV and Epstein-Barr virus. In this cohort, only TCR beta chains were sequenced, and detectable features were limited by the absence of alpha or paired-chain data. Linkage disequilibrium might explain the correlated functional status among segregating V segments, but an unknown experimental factor could not be ruled out. Immune exposure information for the cohort was limited to CMV serostatus. Because counts were too low, 15 or so rarely observed V segments, including chromosome 9 orphons, were excluded from the earlier analysis of some 540 of the donors. According to a later genetic analysis, donors in an Asian-associated ancestry cluster had fewer N-insertions in productive TCRs than the roughly 670-donor mean. The sequencing pipeline was judged likely to have produced a cluster of highly shared sequence variants as a technical artifact. Cytomegalovirus status was reported to be diagnosed by the classifier with high specificity and sensitivity in both the original and validation cohorts. While some public TCRs were present in many individuals, most TCR sequences turned up only very rarely across donors. A later analysis found that TCR association rates varied across HLA loci, with DRB1 alleles showing the most associated TCRs and HLA-C alleles the fewest. At a false discovery rate of 0.05, a later analysis linked approximately 18,000 TCR beta sequences to specific HLA alleles. A later analysis found that most CMV-associated TCR beta chains appeared HLA-restricted, with HLA associations seemingly driven largely by CMV exposure.

To note about this clone: Its cognate antigen has yet to be identified.

Receptor amplification or capture employed the immunoSEQ multiplex PCR assay. For the multiplex PCR, a mixture combining 60 forward primers for TCR Vbeta segments and 13 reverse primers for TCR Jbeta segments was used. The CDR3 region of rearranged TCR beta genes was amplified from genomic DNA with a multiplex PCR assay. Amplified TCR beta libraries were sequenced as 87-base-pair reads on the Illumina HiSeq System. For the original study's pipeline: Across the 500 to 700 repertoires, a later analysis counted about 81 million unique TCR beta chains, approximately 10 million of which were shared by at least two donors. A nearest-neighbor algorithm error-corrected the raw reads and collapsed the reads into unique sequences, merging closely related sequences to remove PCR and sequencing errors. CDR3 sequences were aligned to IMGT reference sequences to assign V, D and J gene segments. For a sequence to be retained, a match of at least six nucleotides was required to both a V gene segment and a J gene segment. Rearrangements were classified as productive when the CDR3 lacked stop codons and remained in frame with V and J, and all other rearrangements were classified as non-productive. CDR3 was defined according to IMGT convention as the region running from the second conserved V-encoded cysteine to the conserved J-encoded phenylalanine. The earlier analysis of fewer than 750 of the donors excluded sequences that lacked an unambiguous match to a single V gene segment. In an earlier analysis of more than 500 of the donors, a V segment was called functional when productive rearrangements were above 56.7%, and segregating when the standard deviation between donors exceeded 5%. To diagnose cytomegalovirus status from the catalog of TCR beta chain sequences, a statistical classification framework was built. V and J gene assignment, in a later analysis, came from comparing TCR nucleotide sequences with IMGT/GENE-DB human TR gene sequences. A later analysis assigned CDR3 sequences and most-parsimonious VDJ recombination scenarios with the TCRdist pipeline. In a later analysis, every TCR beta chain was defined by the combination of its CDR3 amino acid sequence and its V-gene family, and reads without a unique V-gene family were dropped. To address suspected cross-contamination and a sequencing artifact, a later analysis removed around 600 highly shared, low-generation-probability nucleotide sequences. In a later analysis, a clonal expansion index for each public chain was calculated from normalized within-repertoire ranks of inferred template counts. Generation probabilities in a later analysis came from a VDJ recombination model fitted to out-of-frame rearrangements, and those results were checked against IGoR. Hypergeometric tests were used in a later analysis to score TCR-TCR, TCR-HLA and TCR-CMV co-occurrence, with a repertoire-size bias correction applied to the TCR pairs. To estimate false discovery rates, a later analysis permuted the HLA or CMV assignments 20 times. In a later analysis, co-occurring TCRs were grouped with DBSCAN, and TCRdist sequence similarity was added when clustering was performed within HLA-allele-positive subsets. For co-occurrence clustering, repertoires with fewer than 30,000 or more than 120,000 public chains were excluded, along with five repertoires with anomalous nucleotide sharing. TCRdb limited this immuneACCESS table to in-frame rearrangements with V and J called. A share of clones is missing; checked studies link under half to unresolved V genes, and the rest is unexplained. V and J calls plus clone size are reproduced from that table; the DNA served to infer D and trimming. The sample has approximately 130,000 clones on record. The ten biggest clones cover less than 2.5% of the sample.

The cohort consisted of approximately 670 healthy bone marrow donors. At the time of sampling, every cohort member was nominally healthy, though immune exposures that went unrecorded were likely present. The donor was CMV seronegative and was included in the group of 352 seronegative cohort members. A peripheral blood sample was collected from each donor, and TCR beta sequencing was performed on peripheral blood mononuclear cells. Genomic DNA extraction from the blood cell samples was performed with the Qiagen DNeasy Blood Extraction Kit. The germline V gene gives CDR1 as MDHEN and CDR2 as SYDVKM. The CDR3, from cysteine to phenylalanine, totals 15 residues. The only DNA kept is the CDR3, 45 bases in frame from the first base. V gives up 3 bases and J gives up 6 bases, and the segment between their germline ends measures 17 bases.

Sequencing input: PBMCs. The clonotype originates from a woman aged 60-75 years in good health and CMV-seronegative. The chain is made from TRBV28 and TRBJ1-1; TRBD1 is perhaps the D gene, given 5 matching bases. The CDR3: CASSFPTGVGAEAFF. DNA sequence: TGTGCCAGCAGTTTCCCTACGGGGGTAGGGGCTGAAGCTTTCTTT.